Listed below are T cell receptor beta chains from one sample, sequenced in a study of early T cells in non-severe SARS-CoV-2 infection. TCRdb called the 5' RACE reads again in MiXCR, with one record for every CDR3 protein. The sample consists of about 64,000 distinct CDR3 sequences, about 4.9% of them appearing once. Material: whole blood. These receptor sequences come from an adult who was a healthcare worker with PCR-confirmed SARS-CoV-2 infection or an uninfected control (not recorded which). The CDR3 runs from the conserved cysteine through the conserved F or W. The D gene is left open where the match is weak. Not all rows give a size; the values are once, few, many and, for expanded clones, a class.

CDR3 protein: CSASQGAYGNTIYF
CDR3 DNA: TGCAGTGCTTCACAAGGGGCGTATGGAAACACCATATATTTT
J gene: TRBJ1-3
V gene: TRBV20-1
CDR3 length: 14
D gene: .
clone size: .

CDR3 protein: CASSLSSRGRGAFF
CDR3 DNA: TGTGCCAGCAGTTTATCGTCCAGGGGGCGCGGAGCTTTCTTT
J gene: TRBJ1-1
V gene: TRBV27
CDR3 length: 14
D gene: TRBD1
clone size: many

CDR3 protein: CASSIRTSGGLKAYEQYF
CDR3 DNA: TGTGCCAGTAGTATCCGGACTAGCGGGGGGTTGAAGGCCTACGAGCAGTACTTC
J gene: TRBJ2-7
V gene: TRBV19
CDR3 length: 18
D gene: TRBD2
clone size: .

CDR3 protein: CASSPGAYNEQFF
CDR3 DNA: TGTGCCAGCAGCCCCGGCGCCTACAATGAGCAGTTCTTC
J gene: TRBJ2-1
V gene: TRBV6-4
CDR3 length: 13
D gene: .
clone size: medium-sized

CDR3 protein: CSVEEFDDNLQFF
CDR3 DNA: TGCAGCGTTGAAGAATTCGACGACAACCTGCAGTTCTTC
J gene: TRBJ2-1
V gene: TRBV29-1
CDR3 length: 13
D gene: .
clone size: many

CDR3 protein: CASSWDNSGNTIYF
CDR3 DNA: TGTGCCAGCAGTTGGGACAACTCTGGAAACACCATATATTTT
J gene: TRBJ1-3
V gene: TRBV12-3/TRBV12-4
CDR3 length: 14
D gene: .
clone size: many

CDR3 protein: CAWIRDSSYGYTF
CDR3 DNA: TGTGCCTGGATCCGGGACAGCTCCTATGGCTACACCTTC
J gene: TRBJ1-2
V gene: TRBV30
CDR3 length: 13
D gene: TRBD1
clone size: many

CDR3 protein: CASSTGGSFVDTQYF
CDR3 DNA: TGTGCCAGCAGCACGGGAGGGAGTTTTGTAGATACGCAGTATTTT
J gene: TRBJ2-3
V gene: TRBV11-2
CDR3 length: 15
D gene: TRBD2
clone size: few

CDR3 protein: CAINSKERLAGGRSETQYF
CDR3 DNA: TGTGCCATCAACTCGAAGGAGAGACTAGCGGGGGGCAGATCGGAGACCCAGTACTTC
J gene: TRBJ2-5
V gene: TRBV10-3
CDR3 length: 19
D gene: TRBD2
clone size: .

CDR3 protein: CASSPRTAGPYEQYF
CDR3 DNA: TGTGCCAGCAGCCCGAGAACGGCGGGACCCTACGAGCAGTACTTC
J gene: TRBJ2-7
V gene: TRBV11-3
CDR3 length: 15
D gene: .
clone size: many

CDR3 protein: CASSHGTLSSGNTIYF
CDR3 DNA: TGTGCCAGCAGCCACGGGACATTGAGCTCTGGAAACACCATATATTTT
J gene: TRBJ1-3
V gene: TRBV3-1
CDR3 length: 16
D gene: .
clone size: many

CDR3 protein: CSARTGRAYYEQYF
CDR3 DNA: TGCAGTGCTAGAACTGGAAGGGCCTACTACGAGCAGTACTTC
J gene: TRBJ2-7
V gene: TRBV20-1
CDR3 length: 14
D gene: .
clone size: many

CDR3 protein: CASSPIAGDNEQFF
CDR3 DNA: TGTGCCAGCAGCCCCATAGCGGGAGACAATGAGCAGTTCTTC
J gene: TRBJ2-1
V gene: TRBV7-3
CDR3 length: 14
D gene: TRBD2
clone size: many

CDR3 protein: CATSDEGQGTDTQYF
CDR3 DNA: TGTGCCACCAGTGATGAAGGACAGGGGACAGATACGCAGTATTTT
J gene: TRBJ2-3
V gene: TRBV24-1
CDR3 length: 15
D gene: TRBD1
clone size: .

CDR3 protein: CSARAGGDTEAFF
CDR3 DNA: TGCAGTGCTAGAGCAGGGGGTGACACTGAAGCTTTCTTT
J gene: TRBJ1-1
V gene: TRBV20-1
CDR3 length: 13
D gene: TRBD1
clone size: few

CDR3 protein: CASSEVRGNTEAFF
CDR3 DNA: TGTGCCAGCAGTGAGGTGAGGGGGAACACTGAAGCTTTCTTT
J gene: TRBJ1-1
V gene: TRBV6-1
CDR3 length: 14
D gene: .
clone size: many

CDR3 protein: CASSKGRIEQYF
CDR3 DNA: TGTGCCAGCAGCAAAGGGCGTATCGAGCAGTACTTC
J gene: TRBJ2-7
V gene: TRBV14
CDR3 length: 12
D gene: .
clone size: many

CDR3 protein: CSVSQYNEQFF
CDR3 DNA: TGCAGCGTTTCACAGTACAATGAGCAGTTCTTC
J gene: TRBJ2-1
V gene: TRBV29-1
CDR3 length: 11
D gene: .
clone size: .

CDR3 protein: CASSSTGTTPHEQFF
CDR3 DNA: TGTGCCAGTAGTTCTACCGGGACTACCCCCCATGAGCAGTTCTTC
J gene: TRBJ2-1
V gene: TRBV19
CDR3 length: 15
D gene: TRBD2
clone size: .

CDR3 protein: CASSLAPWGDEQFF
CDR3 DNA: TGTGCCAGCAGCTTAGCGCCCTGGGGGGATGAGCAGTTCTTC
J gene: TRBJ2-1
V gene: TRBV7-8
CDR3 length: 14
D gene: .
clone size: many

CDR3 protein: CASSMTSGGSDTQYF
CDR3 DNA: TGCGCCAGCAGCATGACTAGCGGGGGTTCAGATACGCAGTATTTT
J gene: TRBJ2-3
V gene: TRBV5-1
CDR3 length: 15
D gene: TRBD2
clone size: many

CDR3 protein: CAISPRDNEQFF
CDR3 DNA: TGTGCCATCAGTCCCAGGGACAATGAGCAGTTCTTC
J gene: TRBJ2-1
V gene: TRBV10-3
CDR3 length: 12
D gene: .
clone size: few

CDR3 protein: CASSAFVGIYDEQYF
CDR3 DNA: TGTGCCAGCAGCGCCTTTGTGGGGATTTACGACGAGCAGTACTTC
J gene: TRBJ2-7
V gene: TRBV2
CDR3 length: 15
D gene: .
clone size: many

CDR3 protein: CASSEASGKFGQFF
CDR3 DNA: TGTGCCAGTAGCGAAGCTAGCGGGAAGTTTGGGCAGTTCTTC
J gene: TRBJ2-1
V gene: TRBV19
CDR3 length: 14
D gene: TRBD2
clone size: .

CDR3 protein: CASGLGLDEQFF
CDR3 DNA: TGTGCTAGTGGTTTGGGTCTGGATGAGCAGTTCTTC
J gene: TRBJ2-1
V gene: TRBV12-5
CDR3 length: 12
D gene: .
clone size: few

CDR3 protein: CASRNPGQGPDTQYF
CDR3 DNA: TGTGCCAGTAGAAATCCGGGACAGGGTCCCGATACGCAGTATTTT
J gene: TRBJ2-3
V gene: TRBV19
CDR3 length: 15
D gene: TRBD1
clone size: many